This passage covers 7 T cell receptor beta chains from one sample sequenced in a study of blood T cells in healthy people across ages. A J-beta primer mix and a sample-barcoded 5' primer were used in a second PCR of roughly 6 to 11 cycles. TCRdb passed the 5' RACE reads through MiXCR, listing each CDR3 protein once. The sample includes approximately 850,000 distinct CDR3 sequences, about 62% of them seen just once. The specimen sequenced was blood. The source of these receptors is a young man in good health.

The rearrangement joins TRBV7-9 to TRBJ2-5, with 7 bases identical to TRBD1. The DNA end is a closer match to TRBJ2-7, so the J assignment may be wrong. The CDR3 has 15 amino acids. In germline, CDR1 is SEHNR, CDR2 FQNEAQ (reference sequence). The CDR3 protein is CASRPLRDRAYEQYF. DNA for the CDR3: TGTGCCAGCAGACCACTCCGGGACAGAGCCTACGAGCAGTACTTC.

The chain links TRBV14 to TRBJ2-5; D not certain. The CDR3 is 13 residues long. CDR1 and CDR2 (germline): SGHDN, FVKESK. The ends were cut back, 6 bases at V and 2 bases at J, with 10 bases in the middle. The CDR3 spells CASSLWNQETQYF. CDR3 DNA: TGTGCCAGCAGTCTCTGGAATCAAGAGACCCAGTACTTC.

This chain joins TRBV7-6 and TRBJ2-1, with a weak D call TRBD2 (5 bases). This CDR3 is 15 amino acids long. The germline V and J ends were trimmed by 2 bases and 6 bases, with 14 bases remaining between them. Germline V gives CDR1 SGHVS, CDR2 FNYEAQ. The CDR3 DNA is TGTGCCAGCAGCTTATCCCCGGTGGGGAGCAATGAGCAGTTCTTC. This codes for CASSLSPVGSNEQFF.

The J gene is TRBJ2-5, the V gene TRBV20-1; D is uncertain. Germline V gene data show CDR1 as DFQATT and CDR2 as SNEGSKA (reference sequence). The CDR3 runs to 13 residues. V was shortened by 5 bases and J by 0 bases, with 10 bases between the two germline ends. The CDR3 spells CSAVHLYQETQYF. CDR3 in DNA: TGCAGTGCTGTACACTTGTACCAAGAGACCCAGTACTTC.

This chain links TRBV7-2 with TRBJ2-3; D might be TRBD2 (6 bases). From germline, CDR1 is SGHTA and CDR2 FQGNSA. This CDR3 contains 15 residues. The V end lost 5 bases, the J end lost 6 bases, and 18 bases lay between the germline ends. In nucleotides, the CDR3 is TGTGCCAGCAGCATGGTACTAGCTATCATGGATACGCAGTATTTT. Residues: CASSMVLAIMDTQYF.

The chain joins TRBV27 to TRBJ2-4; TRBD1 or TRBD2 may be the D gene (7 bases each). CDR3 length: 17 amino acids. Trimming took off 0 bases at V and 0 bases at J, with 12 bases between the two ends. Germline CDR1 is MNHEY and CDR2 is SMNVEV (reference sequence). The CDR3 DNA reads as TGTGCCAGCAGTTTATCGCCCAGGGGGGGAGCCAAAAACATTCAGTACTTC. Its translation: CASSLSPRGGAKNIQYF.

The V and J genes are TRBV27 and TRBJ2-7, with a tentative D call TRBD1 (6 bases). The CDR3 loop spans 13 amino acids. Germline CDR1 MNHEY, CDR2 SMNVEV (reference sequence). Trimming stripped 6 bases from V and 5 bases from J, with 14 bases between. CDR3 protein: CASSPPGGHEQYF. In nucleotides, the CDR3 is TGTGCCAGCAGCCCACCTGGGGGCCACGAGCAGTACTTC.